Listed here are 26 T cell receptor beta chains from one sample, sequenced in a study of T-cell reconstitution after alpha-beta-depleted transplantation in children. A TCRbeta library incorporating unique molecular identifiers was prepared. MiXCR, run by TCRdb on the PCR reads, gives a single entry per CDR3 protein. Seen here are a few hundred thousand distinct CDR3 sequences, 43% observed once, and the top ten hold 27%. This specimen was PBMCs, taken before TCRalphabeta/CD19-depleted stem cell transplant. These receptors were collected from a girl aged 2 to 9 with aplastic anemia, due to receive a stem cell transplant.

This clonotype was detected only once. The chain has TRBV28 and TRBJ2-2; D unclear. This CDR3 has 15 residues. V lost 3 bases and J lost 4, with 12 bases in between. The V gene's germline CDR1 is MDHEN and CDR2 SYDVKM. The CDR3 DNA is TGTGCCAGCAGTTTTTTGTCTCGCCGCACCGGGGAGCTGTTTTTT. Protein: CASSFLSRRTGELFF.

This clonotype was seen many times. The germline gene is not matched at one end of the junction; a read error may be the cause. This chain joins TRBV5-1 and TRBJ1-1; no clear D. The CDR3 has 13 residues. Germline lookup yields CDR1 SGHRS and CDR2 YFSETQ. The CDR3 loop reads CASSLGGNTEAFF. The CDR3 nucleotides read TGTGCCAGCAGTTTAGGTGGGAACACTGAAGCTTTCTTT. Full variable domain (outside the CDR3, taken from reference TRBV5-1 and TRBJ1-1): KAGVTQTPRYLIKTRGQQVTLSCSPISGHRSVSWYQQTPGQGLQFLFEYFSETQRNKGNFPGRFSGRQFSNSRSEMNVSTLELGDSALYLCASSLGGNTEAFFGQGTRLTVV.

The table lists this clonotype with a count of one. V usage is TRBV28 and J usage is TRBJ1-2; D unresolved. V shed 5 bases and J shed 0 bases, with 10 bases lying between them. Germline CDR1 is MDHEN and CDR2 is SYDVKM. The CDR3 has 14 amino acids. Here the CDR3 DNA reads TGTGCCAGCAGTCCAACTATTACTAACTATGGCTACACCTTC. Its protein is CASSPTITNYGYTF.

V usage is TRBV6-1 and J usage is TRBJ1-1; the match to TRBD1 covers 7 bases. J lost 7 bases, V lost 4 bases, and 6 bases had no gene match. The CDR3 runs 13 residues. Per germline, CDR1 MNHNS and CDR2 SASEGT. In nucleotides, the CDR3 is TGTGCCAGCAGTGGATTCCGGGACAGTGAAGCTTTCTTT. Translating it yields CASSGFRDSEAFF.

This chain connects TRBV6-5 to TRBJ2-3, with no clear D. CDR1 is MNHEY and CDR2 is SVGAGI in the germline V gene. With 11 bases removed from V and 2 bases from J, the gap between germline ends came to 11 bases. The length of the CDR3 is 12 residues. The CDR3 protein is CARSTDTDTQYF. Written as DNA, the CDR3 is TGTGCCCGGTCGACGGACACAGATACGCAGTATTTT.

The V gene is TRBV5-4, the J gene TRBJ2-3; no firm D call. Germline CDR1 is SGHNT and CDR2 is YYREEE (reference sequence). The V gene lost 4 bases and the J gene lost 3 bases, with 15 bases spanning the gap. The CDR3 is 15 amino acids. The CDR3 nucleotides read TGTGCCAGCAGCCGGGCACTCTCAGGTACAGATACGCAGTATTTT. Amino acid sequence: CASSRALSGTDTQYF. The full variable domain, its missing parts supplied by reference TRBV5-4 and TRBJ2-3, is ETGVTQSPTHLIKTRGQQVTLRCSSQSGHNTVSWYQQALGQGPQFIFQYYREEENGRGNFPPRFSGLQFPNYSSELNVNALELDDSALYLCASSRALSGTDTQYFGPGTRLTVL.

This clonotype was seen more than once but under ten times. J is TRBJ2-7 and V is TRBV20-1; 9 bases are shared with TRBD2. This CDR3 region has 16 residues. The junction had 6 bases not matched to a gene; V was cut back by 0 bases and J by 0 bases. From germline, CDR1 is DFQATT and CDR2 SNEGSKA (reference sequence). The CDR3 reads CSARDDLAGFSYEQYF. CDR3 sequence (DNA): TGCAGTGCTAGAGATGATCTAGCGGGGTTCTCCTACGAGCAGTACTTC.

The rearrangement joins TRBV20-1 to TRBJ2-3, with D possibly TRBD2 on 6 matching bases. Trimming shortened V by 6 bases and J by 0 bases, and 13 bases separated the two germline ends. The V gene's germline CDR1 is DFQATT and CDR2 SNEGSKA (reference sequence). The CDR3 is 14 residues long. CDR3 in amino acids: CSARDPSSTDTQYF. CDR3 nucleotide sequence: TGCAGTGCGCGGGACCCTTCGAGCACAGATACGCAGTATTTT.

The chain combines TRBV21-1 with TRBJ2-7; the D call TRBD1 from the table was never checked on the DNA. TRBV21-1 is tagged as a pseudogene. The CDR3 runs 13 residues. The CDR3 DNA follows: TGTGCCAGCGGACAGGGCGTCAGCTACGAGCAGTACTTC. Translated: CASGQGVSYEQYF.

The CDR3 nucleotides read TGTGCCAGCAGCTTGGAGAGAGGGGAAAAACTGTTTTTT. It translates to CASSLERGEKLFF. The chain joins TRBV7-3 to TRBJ1-4; unclear D gene. Trimming took 3 bases from V and 8 from J, leaving 10 bases between them. The CDR3 consists of 13 residues. Germline values: CDR1 SGHTA, CDR2 FQGTGA.

The rearrangement joins TRBV20-1 to TRBJ2-5, with 7 nucleotides matching TRBD2. CDR1 is DFQATT, CDR2 SNEGSKA, per germline (reference sequence). This CDR3 comprises 16 residues. The trim removed 0 bases at V and 5 bases at J, leaving 12 bases unmatched. The CDR3 region has the DNA TGCAGTGCTAGAGATCCTTCAGCGGGGCCGGGGGAGACCCAGTACTTC. Encoded protein: CSARDPSAGPGETQYF.

The chain employs TRBV20-1 and TRBJ1-5, with 9 bases matching TRBD1. CDR3 size: 13 residues. Unmatched junction bases numbered 7, after V lost 6 bases and J lost 7 bases. The germline V gene encodes CDR1 DFQATT and CDR2 SNEGSKA (reference sequence). The CDR3 sequence is CSAATGGWQPQHF. The DNA for the CDR3 is TGCAGTGCCGCTACAGGGGGCTGGCAGCCCCAGCATTTT.

The V gene is TRBV6-1, the J gene TRBJ2-7; maybe TRBD2 (6 bases). Trimming removed 6 bases from V and 2 bases from J, with 11 bases in between. CDR1 and CDR2 from the germline V gene are MNHNS and SASEGT. The CDR3 is 13 residues long. This chain's CDR3 is CASRSSVPYEQYF. For the CDR3, the DNA is TGTGCCAGCAGATCTAGCGTTCCCTACGAGCAGTACTTC.

This clonotype was counted at least ten times. The chain uses TRBV7-2 and TRBJ2-1; perhaps TRBD2 as D (5 bases). Trimming shortened V by 5 bases and J by 4 bases, and 12 bases separated the two germline ends. CDR3 length: 14 residues. Germline V gene data show CDR1 as SGHTA and CDR2 as FQGNSA. The CDR3 reads CASSPSGVYNEQFF. DNA for the CDR3: TGTGCCAGCAGCCCCTCCGGGGTTTACAATGAGCAGTTCTTC. Supplemented by reference TRBV7-2 and TRBJ2-1, the full variable domain reads GAGVSQSPSNKVTEKGKDVELRCDPISGHTALYWYRQSLGQGLEFLIYFQGNSAPDKSGLPSDRFSAERTGGSVSTLTIQRTQQEDSAVYLCASSPSGVYNEQFFGPGTRLTVL.

This chain links TRBV12-3 or TRBV12-4 with TRBJ1-3; possibly TRBD1 for D (5 bases). This CDR3 spans 15 amino acids. Trimming stripped 4 bases from V and 0 bases from J, with 10 bases between. Here the CDR3 DNA reads TGTGCCAGCAGTTGGGGCCGGGACTCTGGAAACACCATATATTTT. Protein sequence: CASSWGRDSGNTIYF.

The chain employs TRBV4-1 and TRBJ2-3; 10 positions match TRBD2. This CDR3 is 17 amino acids long. CDR1 and CDR2 (germline): MGHRA, YSYEKL. The ends lost 4 bases at V and 2 bases at J; junction bases unmatched: 9. The CDR3, as DNA: TGCGCCAGCAGCCTGGTGGGAGGACTAGCGGCCACAGATACGCAGTATTTT. As protein: CASSLVGGLAATDTQYF.

This clonotype was recorded a few times. V usage is TRBV9 and J usage is TRBJ2-1, with unresolved D. Looked up from germline, CDR1 is SGDLS and CDR2 is YYNGEE. The CDR3 has 13 amino acids. The V end was cut by 4 bases, the J end by 3 bases, with 8 bases between. The CDR3 DNA reads as TGTGCCAGCAGCCCCTGGGACTACAATGAGCAGTTCTTC. Protein sequence: CASSPWDYNEQFF.

V and J are TRBV20-1 and TRBJ2-3; 7 bases line up with TRBD1. With V trimmed by 3 bases and J by 2 bases, 8 bases remained unmatched. Germline V lookup: CDR1 DFQATT, CDR2 SNEGSKA (reference sequence). The CDR3 runs 15 residues. CDR3 in amino acids: CSASRQGTFTDTQYF. The CDR3 DNA follows: TGCAGTGCTAGCCGACAGGGAACTTTCACAGATACGCAGTATTTT.

This clonotype was seen repeatedly, ten times or more. J is TRBJ1-4 and V is TRBV7-9, with a weak D call TRBD1 (6 bases). Per the germline V gene, CDR1 is SEHNR and CDR2 is FQNEAQ (reference sequence). CDR3 length: 14 residues. Trimming shortened V by 0 bases and J by 8 bases, and 10 bases separated the two germline ends. The chain's CDR3 is CASSLAGAGEKLFF. DNA of the CDR3: TGTGCCAGCAGCTTAGCGGGGGCTGGCGAAAAACTGTTTTTT.

A few counts support this clonotype. The rearrangement joins TRBV20-1 to TRBJ2-1; TRBD2 aligns across 9 bases. Germline CDR1 and CDR2: DFQATT and SNEGSKA (reference sequence). The V gene end was trimmed by 8 bases and the J gene end by 2 bases; junction bases not matched to a gene: 7. There are 14 residues in the CDR3. CDR3 bases: TGCAGTTGTGGGACTAGCAGAACCTACAATGAGCAGTTCTTC. Its protein is CSCGTSRTYNEQFF.

This clonotype was seen repeatedly, ten times or more. The rearrangement uses TRBV29-1 and TRBJ2-7; D might be TRBD1 (6 bases). The V end lost 7 bases, the J end lost 2 bases, and 12 bases lay between the germline ends. The CDR3 length is 12 residues. Germline assignment: CDR1 SQVTM and CDR2 ANQGSEA. The CDR3 protein is CSGATGTYEQYF. The CDR3 DNA follows: TGCAGCGGAGCAACAGGGACCTACGAGCAGTACTTC.

This clonotype was recorded at least ten times. This chain joins TRBV29-1 and TRBJ2-1, with TRBD1 matching 7 bases. The J segment lost 4 bases and the V segment lost 5 bases, leaving 8 bases of the junction unmatched. Germline CDR1 SQVTM, CDR2 ANQGSEA. The CDR3 is 14 residues long. The chain's CDR3 is CSVTTGTVYNEQFF. The CDR3 DNA sequence: TGCAGCGTTACTACCGGGACAGTTTACAATGAGCAGTTCTTC.

This clonotype turned up a few times. The rearrangement joins TRBV12-3 or TRBV12-4 to TRBJ2-5; no clear D. The CDR3 loop spans 11 amino acids. Trimming shortened V by 5 bases and J by 3 bases, and 4 bases separated the two germline ends. The CDR3 spells CASSIKETQYF. The CDR3 region has the DNA TGTGCCAGCAGTATAAAAGAGACCCAGTACTTC.

This clonotype was seen repeatedly, ten times or more. The chain recombines TRBV4-3 with TRBJ2-1; no definite D call. V gave up 0 bases and J gave up 5 bases, with 5 bases separating them. Germline CDR1 reads LGHNA; CDR2 reads YSLEER. CDR3 length: 13 amino acids. In DNA, the CDR3 is TGCGCCAGCAGCCAAGAGAAGAACAATGAGCAGTTCTTC. Encoded protein: CASSQEKNNEQFF.

This clonotype was found many times. This chain joins TRBV12-3 or TRBV12-4 and TRBJ1-2; the D gene is possibly TRBD1 (6 bases). V lost 5 bases to trimming and J lost 8 bases, with 18 bases between them. The CDR3 length is 14 residues. The CDR3 DNA reads TGTGCCAGCAGTGCGGGGATAGGACAGAGCGGCTACACCTTC. Translated: CASSAGIGQSGYTF.

The rearrangement joins TRBV29-1 to TRBJ2-3, with TRBD1 as a possible D gene (5 bases). Trimming removed 2 bases from V and 2 bases from J, with 11 bases in between. Germline V lookup: CDR1 SQVTM, CDR2 ANQGSEA. CDR3 size: 14 residues. CDR3: CSVEQGTHTDTQYF. In nucleotides, the CDR3 is TGCAGCGTTGAACAGGGAACACACACAGATACGCAGTATTTT.